The sequence of this T cell receptor beta chain was determined in a study of blood T cell repertoires in COVID-19. Assay: immunoSEQ multiplex PCR; the TCRdb copy retains only in-frame clones and omits some. This sample has tens of thousands of clones, with roughly 80% found just once. The sequence came from a man older than 75 with active or convalescent COVID-19. The specimen was peripheral blood.

Here the CDR3 reads CASRQGARNTEAFF. CDR3 coding DNA: TGTGCCAGCAGGCAGGGGGCGCGGAACACTGAAGCTTTCTTT. The V gene is TRBV7-2, the J gene TRBJ1-1, with 8 bases matching TRBD1. CDR3 length: 14 amino acids. The J segment lost 1 base and the V segment lost 6 bases, leaving 4 bases of the junction unmatched. Germline V CDR1 and CDR2: SGHTA, FQGNSA.